These 6 T cell receptor beta chains share one sample of origin, sequenced in a study of T cell responses to AZD1222 COVID-19 vaccine. Profiled with immunoSEQ multiplex PCR; TCRdb holds only in-frame clones, not every one. The sample holds 95,000 to 100,000 clones; about nine tenths are singletons and the top ten take roughly 8%. The sample was peripheral blood, taken 28 days after the second AZD1222 dose. These receptors came from an adult who received the AZD1222 COVID-19 vaccine.

This clone was picked up one time. The rearrangement joins TRBV20-1 to TRBJ2-7; unclear D gene. The CDR3 length is 11 residues. The V gene's germline CDR1 is DFQATT and CDR2 SNEGSKA (reference sequence). The V end was cut by 7 bases, the J end by 5 bases, with 12 bases between. The CDR3 nucleotides read TGCAGTGTTAAATCAGGCCACGAGCAGTACTTC. This codes for CSVKSGHEQYF.

The chain couples TRBV28 to TRBJ2-7; the D gene could be TRBD1 or TRBD2 (5 bases each). The CDR3 runs to 15 residues. V lost 3 bases, J lost 7 bases, and 19 bases lay in between. CDR1 MDHEN and CDR2 SYDVKM come from the germline V gene. CDR3 nucleotide sequence: TGTGCCAGCAGTTTGGGGGACCGGCGAACGGGGGAGCAGTACTTC. Its protein is CASSLGDRRTGEQYF.

This chain uses TRBV30 with TRBJ1-2; a weak D match, TRBD1 (5 bases). The V gene lost 1 base and the J gene lost 3 bases, with 12 bases spanning the gap. The germline gives CDR1 GTSNPN, CDR2 SVGIG (reference sequence). There are 14 residues in the CDR3. The CDR3 DNA reads as TGTGCCTGGAGTGGCCCGGGGGGGGACTATGGCTACACCTTC. Protein sequence: CAWSGPGGDYGYTF.

This rearrangement joins TRBV28 to TRBJ1-3, with D perhaps matching TRBD1 (6 bases). The ends were cut back, 7 bases at V and 0 bases at J, with 13 bases in the middle. The CDR3 sequence is 15 residues long. CDR1 is MDHEN and CDR2 is SYDVKM in the germline V gene. CDR3 in DNA: TGTGCCAGCATGGGGGGCGGGAGCTCTGGAAACACCATATATTTT. This encodes CASMGGGSSGNTIYF. The full variable domain, with the rest looked up from reference TRBV28 and TRBJ1-3, is DVKVTQSSRYLVKRTGEKVFLECVQDMDHENMFWYRQDPGLGLRLIYFSYDVKMKEKGDIPEGYSVSREKKERFSLILESASTNQTSMYLCASMGGGSSGNTIYFGEGSWLTVV.

A single count supports this clone. The chain recombines TRBV2 with TRBJ2-1; D gene ambiguous. Germline V gene lookup returns CDR1 SNHLY and CDR2 FYNNEI. CDR3 length: 12 amino acids. V lost 6 bases to trimming and J lost 5 bases, with 8 bases between them. The CDR3 DNA sequence: TGTGCCAGCAGAGGATCGCACAATGAGCAGTTCTTC. Its protein is CASRGSHNEQFF.

The J gene is TRBJ2-1, the V gene TRBV4-3; TRBD2 is a possible D gene (6 bases). The V gene lost 2 bases and the J gene lost 7 bases, with 15 bases spanning the gap. Germline loops: CDR1 LGHNA, CDR2 YSLEER. This CDR3 contains 15 residues. The CDR3 here is CASSQRLGGGNEQFF. The CDR3 bases are TGCGCCAGCAGCCAAAGATTGGGGGGTGGTAATGAGCAGTTCTTC.